The sequence of this T cell receptor beta chain was determined in a study of cytomegalovirus exposure and HLA in healthy donors. The PCR was carried out with 60 Vbeta primers and 13 Jbeta primers. The assay was immunoSEQ multiplex PCR, and TCRdb's table has in-frame clones only and misses some. The table has around 140,000 clones, around three quarters seen once. The sample consisted of PBMCs. The clonotype comes from a woman between 35 and 50 years old in good health and CMV-seropositive.

The CDR3 nucleotides read TGTGCCAGCCTCGCTGGGCTAGCGGGAGGATTTGGTTCTGAGCAGTTCTTC. It is translated as CASLAGLAGGFGSEQFF. The chain carries TRBV7-9 and TRBJ2-1; 11 bases are shared with TRBD2. Per the germline V gene, CDR1 is SEHNR and CDR2 is FQNEAQ (reference sequence). The CDR3 is 17 residues long. The ends lost 8 bases at V and 9 bases at J; junction bases unmatched: 18.